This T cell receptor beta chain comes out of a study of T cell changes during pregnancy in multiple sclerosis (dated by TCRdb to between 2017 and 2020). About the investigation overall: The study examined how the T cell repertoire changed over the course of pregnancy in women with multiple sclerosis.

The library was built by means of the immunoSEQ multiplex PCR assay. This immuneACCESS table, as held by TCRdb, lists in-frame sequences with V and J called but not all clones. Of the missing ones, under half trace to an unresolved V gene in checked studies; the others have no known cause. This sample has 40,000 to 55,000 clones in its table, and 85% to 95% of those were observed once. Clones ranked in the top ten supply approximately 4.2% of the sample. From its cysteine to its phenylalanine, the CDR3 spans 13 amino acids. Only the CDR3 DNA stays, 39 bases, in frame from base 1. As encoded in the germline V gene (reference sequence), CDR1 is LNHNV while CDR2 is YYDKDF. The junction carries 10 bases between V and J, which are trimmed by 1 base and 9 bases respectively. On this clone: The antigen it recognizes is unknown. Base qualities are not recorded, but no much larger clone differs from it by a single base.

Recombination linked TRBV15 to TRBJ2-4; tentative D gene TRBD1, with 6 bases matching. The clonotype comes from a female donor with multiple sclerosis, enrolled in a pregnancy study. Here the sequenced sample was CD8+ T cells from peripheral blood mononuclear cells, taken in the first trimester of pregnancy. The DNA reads TGTGCCACCAGCAGAGTCAGGGGAGCCATTCAGTACTTC. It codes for CATSRVRGAIQYF.